This entry lists 23 T cell receptor beta chains sequenced from one sample in a study of OX40 agonist ivuxolimab in advanced cancers. Sequencing used immunoSEQ multiplex PCR; TCRdb keeps in-frame clones, though not all of them. In the table there are some 73,000 clones, around 88% of which are singletons. Sequenced here: CD4+ or CD8+ T cells sorted from blood, sampled in a trial of the OX40 agonist ivuxolimab. The receptors here all came from an adult with an advanced solid tumor such as melanoma, head and neck, liver or kidney cancer.

V usage is TRBV5-1 and J usage is TRBJ1-1, with TRBD1 matching over 9 bases. The CDR3 consists of 14 residues. Germline trimming cut 0 bases from V and 11 bases from J; bases unmatched to any gene: 8. The V gene's germline CDR1 is SGHRS and CDR2 YFSETQ. CDR3 protein: CASSLGQGVGVAFF. In nucleotides, the CDR3 is TGCGCCAGCAGCTTGGGACAGGGGGTAGGAGTGGCTTTCTTT.

The chain combines TRBV7-2 with TRBJ1-2, with 8 bases matching TRBD1. Germline V gene data show CDR1 as SGHTA and CDR2 as FQGNSA. The CDR3 totals 14 residues. The trim removed 6 bases at V and 7 bases at J, leaving 10 bases unmatched. CDR3 bases: TGTGCCAGCAGGGCGACAGGGGTGGGCAGTGGCTACACCTTC. Its translation is CASRATGVGSGYTF. The full variable domain, with the rest looked up from reference TRBV7-2 and TRBJ1-2, is GAGVSQSPSNKVTEKGKDVELRCDPISGHTALYWYRQSLGQGLEFLIYFQGNSAPDKSGLPSDRFSAERTGGSVSTLTIQRTQQEDSAVYLCASRATGVGSGYTFGSGTRLTVV.

This rearrangement joins TRBV9 to TRBJ1-1; weak D call: TRBD1 (6 bases). CDR1 and CDR2 (germline): SGDLS, YYNGEE. The CDR3 covers 13 residues. V was cut by 4 bases and J by 7 bases, with 14 bases left in between. CDR3 region: CASSFEGGIEAFF. CDR3 nucleotide sequence: TGTGCCAGCAGCTTCGAGGGGGGGATTGAAGCTTTCTTT.

The gene calls are TRBV19 and TRBJ2-7, with D tentatively TRBD2 (7 bases). The V end lost 4 bases, the J end lost 13 bases, and 29 bases lay between the germline ends. This CDR3 is built from 16 residues. CDR1 LNHDA and CDR2 SQIVND come from the germline V gene (reference sequence). DNA of the CDR3: TGTGCCAGTAGTAAGGCCCCGGGGGGCAAGTCTTTCAGCAAATACTTC. Protein sequence: CASSKAPGGKSFSKYF.

This clone has more than one count but fewer than ten. V is TRBV6-6 and J is TRBJ1-1; D remains ambiguous. V was shortened by 6 bases and J by 1 base, with 9 bases between the two germline ends. CDR1 and CDR2 from the germline V gene are MNHNY and SVGAGI (reference sequence). The CDR3 runs 13 residues. CDR3 bases: TGTGCCAGCAGCCGCGGGGAGAACACTGAAGCTTTCTTT. Its translation is CASSRGENTEAFF.

Points on this clone: No conserved phenylalanine or tryptophan ends this CDR3, so it is likely a read error. The rearrangement joins TRBV19 to TRBJ2-7, with D unresolved. With 8 bases removed from V and 6 bases from J, the gap between germline ends came to 17 bases. The germline CDR1 and CDR2 sequences are LNHDA and SQIVND (reference sequence). The CDR3 sequence is 13 residues long. CDR3 bases: TGTGCCAGTGGCAACGTGGGCAGCGTCGAGCAGTACCTC. This encodes CASGNVGSVEQYL.

The rearrangement links TRBV7-2 to TRBJ2-3, with a possible D match to TRBD2 (5 bases). The germline CDR1 and CDR2 sequences are SGHTA and FQGNSA. V lost 5 bases and J 4 bases, leaving 25 bases between the germline ends. The CDR3 length is 18 residues. This CDR3 reads CASSPALGGIGISDTQYF. In DNA form, the CDR3 reads TGTGCCAGCAGCCCCGCCCTTGGCGGTATCGGGATCTCAGATACGCAGTATTTT.

The V gene is TRBV7-9, the J gene TRBJ2-5, with 14 bases fitting TRBD2. Matching the DNA end better, TRBJ2-7 makes the J call doubtful. This CDR3 has 16 amino acids. Germline CDR1 SEHNR, CDR2 FQNEAQ (reference sequence). In DNA form, the CDR3 reads TGTGCCAGCAGCTTAGGAGGGACTAGCGGGAGAGACGAGCAGTACTTC. This gives the protein CASSLGGTSGRDEQYF.

This chain connects TRBV4-1 to TRBJ2-7, with 7 bases that match TRBD2. The CDR3 consists of 18 residues. Germline CDR1 MGHRA, CDR2 YSYEKL. V lost 1 base and J lost 2; bases outside the gene matches: 14. The CDR3 reads CASSQGRASGSLTYEQYF. CDR3 nucleotide sequence: TGCGCCAGCAGCCAAGGAAGGGCTAGCGGTTCACTAACCTACGAGCAGTACTTC.

This clone came up a few times. The chain employs TRBV2 and TRBJ1-5; no clear D gene. This CDR3 is 12 amino acids long. The V and J ends lost 6 bases and 6 bases respectively, with 9 bases between them. Germline V CDR1 and CDR2: SNHLY, FYNNEI. DNA of the CDR3: TGTGCCAGCAGCGTCCTCGGTCAGCCCCAGCATTTT. Encoded protein: CASSVLGQPQHF.

This sequence joins TRBV29-1 and TRBJ1-1; TRBD1 might be the D (6 bases). With 7 bases removed from V and 1 base from J, the gap between germline ends came to 13 bases. The CDR3 covers 13 residues. The germline V gene has CDR1 SQVTM and CDR2 ANQGSEA. CDR3 sequence reads: CSGQRQENTEAFF. Written as DNA, the CDR3 is TGCAGCGGGCAAAGACAGGAGAACACTGAAGCTTTCTTT.

This clone occurred a few times. This rearrangement joins TRBV7-9 to TRBJ1-2; no clear D. The CDR3 is made up of 15 amino acids. The V gene lost 5 bases and the J gene lost 1 base, with 14 bases spanning the gap. CDR1 and CDR2 (germline): SEHNR, FQNEAQ (reference sequence). The DNA for the CDR3 is TGTGCCAGCAGCCCCTTATCGCTGAATAACTATGGCTACACCTTC. The encoded protein is CASSPLSLNNYGYTF.

The genes are TRBV7-2 and TRBJ1-1; no firm D call. Deletions cut 6 bases from V and 10 bases from J, with 18 bases between. Germline loops: CDR1 SGHTA, CDR2 FQGNSA. The CDR3 covers 13 residues. The CDR3 region is CASRVWHLGRAFF. As DNA, the CDR3 is TGTGCCAGCAGGGTATGGCACCTAGGGCGAGCTTTCTTT.

The V call is TRBV6-1, the J call TRBJ2-3; D may be TRBD1 (6 bases). The ends were cut back, 5 bases at V and 5 bases at J, with 11 bases in the middle. This CDR3 is built from 13 residues. Germline CDR1 is MNHNS and CDR2 is SASEGT. The CDR3 DNA is TGTGCCAGCAGTTGGGCAGGGGAAGATACGCAGTATTTT. It is translated as CASSWAGEDTQYF.

The V call is TRBV4-3, the J call TRBJ2-5, with a weak D call TRBD1 (5 bases). CDR3 length: 15 amino acids. The ends were cut back, 2 bases at V and 7 bases at J, with 17 bases in the middle. The V gene's germline CDR1 is LGHNA and CDR2 YSLEER. The CDR3 nucleotides read TGCGCCAGCAGCCAAAATTCTCCAGGGTGGGGGACCCAGTACTTC. Amino acid sequence: CASSQNSPGWGTQYF.

This chain uses TRBV14 with TRBJ1-2; TRBD1 might be the D (6 bases). The CDR3 runs 15 residues. CDR1 and CDR2 from the germline V gene are SGHDN and FVKESK. The ends were cut back, 0 bases at V and 5 bases at J, with 13 bases in the middle. The CDR3 sequence: CASSQDLGQRYGYTF. DNA of the CDR3: TGTGCCAGCAGCCAAGATCTTGGACAGCGTTATGGCTACACCTTC.

The rearrangement links TRBV6-5 to TRBJ2-7, with D possibly being TRBD1 or TRBD2 (6 bases each). Germline V gene lookup returns CDR1 MNHEY and CDR2 SVGAGI. The CDR3 runs to 13 residues. The germline V and J ends were trimmed by 6 bases and 5 bases, with 14 bases remaining between them. CDR3 sequence: CASRGGGTHEQYF. The CDR3 coding sequence is TGTGCCAGCAGGGGGGGCGGGACCCACGAGCAGTACTTC.

This clone was detected only a few times. This sequence joins TRBV7-2 and TRBJ1-6, with no clear D. From germline, CDR1 is SGHTA and CDR2 FQGNSA. The CDR3 runs to 13 residues. Deletions cut 5 bases from V and 10 bases from J, with 12 bases between. CDR3 DNA sequence: TGTGCCAGCAGCCCACGGTTACAATCACCCCTCCACTTT. This translates into CASSPRLQSPLHF.

The J gene is TRBJ2-3, the V gene TRBV7-3, with 10 bases matching TRBD2. The CDR3 consists of 17 residues. CDR1 is SGHTA, CDR2 FQGTGA, per germline. V gave up 6 bases and J gave up 4 bases; unmatched junction bases: 13. The CDR3, as DNA: TGTGCCAGCAGTCACGGGGTAGCGGGGGGAAAGGCAGATACGCAGTATTTT. Residues: CASSHGVAGGKADTQYF.

This clone was seen more than once but under ten times. The chain links TRBV27 to TRBJ1-6, with D possibly being TRBD1 (6 bases). CDR1 MNHEY and CDR2 SMNVEV come from the germline V gene (reference sequence). The germline V and J ends were trimmed by 7 bases and 10 bases, with 20 bases remaining between them. The CDR3 is 15 amino acids. The CDR3 reads CASTSRAGVGSPLHF. CDR3 coding DNA: TGTGCCAGCACCTCCCGGGCAGGGGTGGGATCACCCCTCCACTTT.

The chain couples TRBV30 to TRBJ2-5, with D perhaps matching TRBD1 (6 bases). The germline V gene has CDR1 GTSNPN and CDR2 SVGIG (reference sequence). This CDR3 has 15 amino acids. The ends were cut back, 4 bases at V and 0 bases at J, with 15 bases in the middle. CDR3 residues: CAWNKAGAHQETQYF. The CDR3 coding sequence is TGTGCCTGGAATAAGGCAGGGGCGCACCAAGAGACCCAGTACTTC.

The J gene is TRBJ2-3, the V gene TRBV7-2; the D is unclear. V was cut by 2 bases and J by 0 bases, with 15 bases left in between. The CDR3 spans 17 residues. The V gene's germline CDR1 is SGHTA and CDR2 FQGNSA. Here the CDR3 DNA reads TGTGCCAGCAGCTTATCGATGACGGCCCCAAGCACAGATACGCAGTATTTT. Translation: CASSLSMTAPSTDTQYF.

CDR3 in amino acids: CASSSLNGDTIYF. CDR3 DNA sequence: TGTGCCAGCAGCTCCCTTAACGGTGACACCATATATTTT. The J gene is TRBJ1-3, the V gene TRBV7-3; D is ambiguous. Trimming shortened V by 4 bases and J by 8 bases, and 12 bases separated the two germline ends. CDR1 is SGHTA, CDR2 FQGTGA, per germline. There are 13 residues in the CDR3.